The 17 T cell receptor beta chains presented below share a single source sample, sequenced in a study of a mutant IDH1 vaccine in newly diagnosed glioma (dated by TCRdb to the early 2020s). Sample time point, as interpreted from the label and publication: week 35, safety follow-up. Every vaccine dose consisted of 300 ug of a 20-mer mutant IDH1 peptide in Montanide, administered subcutaneously together with topical imiquimod. Libraries came from the immunoSEQ multiplex PCR assay. TCRdb limited this immuneACCESS table to in-frame rearrangements with V and J called. A share of clones is missing; checked studies link under half to unresolved V genes, and the rest is unexplained. For this sample the table gives tens of thousands of clones, of which 74% were detected only once. The ten top clones hold 4.5% to 5% of the sample. These receptors' antigens are unknown. The sample was PBMCs, taken from a glioma patient whose treatment included an IDH1 peptide vaccine. Receptors originate from a man aged 50 to 60 with glioma.

The J gene is TRBJ2-2, the V gene TRBV7-8; either TRBD1 or TRBD2 may supply D (6 bases each). The germline gives CDR1 SGHVS, CDR2 FQNEAQ. This CDR3 has 17 amino acids. V dropped 1 base and J dropped 7 bases, with 19 bases sitting between them. CDR3 in amino acids: CASSLDTLRGAVGELFF. The CDR3 region has the DNA TGTGCCAGCAGCTTAGATACCTTAAGGGGGGCCGTCGGGGAGCTGTTTTTT.

J is TRBJ1-5 and V is TRBV5-1; 8 bases map to TRBD1. CDR1 SGHRS and CDR2 YFSETQ come from the germline V gene. The CDR3 sequence is 16 residues long. J gave up 6 bases and V 4 bases, and 12 bases lay outside the gene matches. The CDR3: CASSKGPQGAGQPQHF. The CDR3, as DNA: TGCGCCAGCAGCAAGGGCCCGCAGGGGGCAGGTCAGCCCCAGCATTTT.

This clone was picked up many times. The rearrangement uses TRBV30 and TRBJ2-5; weak D call: TRBD2 (6 bases). V was clipped by 3 bases and J by 3 bases, with 11 bases between them. Germline V gene data show CDR1 as GTSNPN and CDR2 as SVGIG (reference sequence). CDR3 size: 13 residues. In DNA, the CDR3 is TGTGCCTGGAGCCCCCCGGGGGAAGAGACCCAGTACTTC. Translation: CAWSPPGEETQYF.

This clone was counted between two and nine times. This chain uses TRBV19 with TRBJ1-2; 8 bases align to TRBD1. The CDR3 consists of 16 residues. Germline-derived CDR1 and CDR2 are LNHDA and SQIVND (reference sequence). V trimming: 9 bases; J trimming: 1 base; junction bases outside the gene matches: 13. As DNA, the CDR3 is TGTGCCAGCTCATTGAGACCGGGACAGGTTAACTATGGCTACACCTTC. Translation: CASSLRPGQVNYGYTF.

J is TRBJ2-2 and V is TRBV4-2, with TRBD1 identical over 7 bases. Germline CDR1 is LGHNA and CDR2 is YNFKEQ. CDR3 size: 14 residues. After removal of 4 bases from V and 3 bases from J, the junction contained 2 bases not matched to a gene. DNA for the CDR3: TGTGCCAGCAGCCCCACAGGGGACACCGGGGAGCTGTTTTTT. Its protein product is CASSPTGDTGELFF.

This clone was counted once. J is TRBJ1-4 and V is TRBV6-1, with D unclear. Germline values: CDR1 MNHNS, CDR2 SASEGT. V lost 1 base and J 7 bases, leaving 22 bases between the germline ends. The CDR3 consists of 18 residues. CDR3 DNA: TGTGCCAGCAGTGAAGTCAGAGTCCCATCTTTCAGAGGTGAAAAACTGTTTTTT. The encoded protein is CASSEVRVPSFRGEKLFF.

The chain carries TRBV7-2 and TRBJ1-5; maybe TRBD1 (6 bases). Germline V gene sequence: CDR1 SGHTA, CDR2 FQGNSA. Trimming pared 5 bases from V and 3 bases from J, leaving 14 bases between. This CDR3 spans 15 amino acids. Written as DNA, the CDR3 is TGTGCCAGCAGCCCACAGGGTCCCCCCAATCAGCCCCAGCATTTT. It yields the protein CASSPQGPPNQPQHF.

The rearrangement uses TRBV19 and TRBJ2-7; 8 positions agree with TRBD1. V dropped 6 bases and J dropped 2; count of bases not matched to a gene: 12. CDR1 LNHDA and CDR2 SQIVND come from the germline V gene (reference sequence). This CDR3 comprises 16 residues. This CDR3 reads CASRTSTGTGTYEQYF. The CDR3 DNA follows: TGTGCCAGTAGAACTTCGACCGGGACAGGTACCTACGAGCAGTACTTC.

The chain joins TRBV5-6 to TRBJ1-2, with 7 bases fitting TRBD1. The CDR3 has 15 amino acids. Trimming cost V 5 bases and J 4 bases; bases outside gene matches: 11. Germline lookup yields CDR1 SGHDT and CDR2 YYEEEE. The CDR3 nucleotides read TGTGCCAGCAGTTCCCAGGGGGGGTTGCTCTATGGCTACACCTTC. Encoded protein: CASSSQGGLLYGYTF.

This clone has a single count. V is TRBV30 and J is TRBJ2-1, with a tentative D call TRBD2 (6 bases). The germline V gene encodes CDR1 GTSNPN and CDR2 SVGIG (reference sequence). The germline V and J ends were trimmed by 0 bases and 11 bases, with 11 bases remaining between them. The CDR3 spans 12 residues. CDR3 residues: CAWSVGREKQFF. The CDR3 DNA follows: TGTGCCTGGAGTGTAGGGCGGGAAAAGCAGTTCTTC.

The chain combines TRBV7-8 with TRBJ2-7; 11 bases are shared with TRBD2. Germline V gene data show CDR1 as SGHVS and CDR2 as FQNEAQ. V dropped 5 bases and J dropped 4; count of bases not matched to a gene: 7. The CDR3 loop spans 15 amino acids. This chain's CDR3 is CASSPPGLAVYEQYF. In nucleotides, the CDR3 is TGTGCCAGCAGCCCTCCGGGACTAGCGGTTTACGAGCAGTACTTC.

The J gene is TRBJ1-3, the V gene TRBV30; D is perhaps TRBD1 (5 bases). The CDR3 spans 16 residues. The V end lost 3 bases, the J end lost 2 bases, and 17 bases lay between the germline ends. Germline CDR1 and CDR2: GTSNPN and SVGIG (reference sequence). CDR3 nucleotide sequence: TGTGCCTGGAGCCTTACCGGGGACCTACCTGGAAACACCATATATTTT. Translating gives CAWSLTGDLPGNTIYF.

This CDR3 is CASSWGYNEKLFF. In DNA, the CDR3 is TGTGCCAGCAGTTGGGGGTACAATGAAAAACTGTTTTTT. This sequence joins TRBV6-5 and TRBJ1-4, with a possible D match to TRBD1 (5 bases). V gave up 4 bases and J gave up 5 bases, with 8 bases separating them. The CDR3 consists of 13 residues. The germline V gene has CDR1 MNHEY and CDR2 SVGAGI.

In its sample, this clone was seen a few times. V and J are TRBV5-1 and TRBJ2-5, with D possibly TRBD2 on 6 matching bases. Trimming took 4 bases from V and 4 from J, leaving 20 bases between them. The CDR3 covers 16 residues. Germline values: CDR1 SGHRS, CDR2 YFSETQ. The CDR3 DNA reads as TGCGCCAGCAGCCCGGGGGACTCCTGGGGGTCAGAGACCCAGTACTTC. It codes for CASSPGDSWGSETQYF.

For this clone: The same CDR3 also results from other DNA sequences found in this sample. J is TRBJ2-7 and V is TRBV20-1; D gene uncertain. This CDR3 is 11 amino acids long. Germline values: CDR1 DFQATT, CDR2 SNEGSKA (reference sequence). V gave up 2 bases and J gave up 3 bases, with 5 bases separating them. The CDR3 DNA sequence: TGCAGTGCTAGAAGTCACTACGAGCAGTACTTC. Protein sequence: CSARSHYEQYF.

This clone was recorded once. The gene calls are TRBV9 and TRBJ2-2, with 7 nucleotides matching TRBD1. Germline V CDR1 and CDR2: SGDLS, YYNGEE. V shed 2 bases, J shed 6 bases, and the junction held 7 bases outside the gene matches. CDR3 length: 15 amino acids. This CDR3 reads CASSVRQGESGELFF. The CDR3 nucleotides are TGTGCCAGCAGCGTCAGACAGGGCGAGTCCGGGGAGCTGTTTTTT.

The V gene is TRBV5-1, the J gene TRBJ1-4, with a tentative D call TRBD1 (5 bases). V was cut by 2 bases and J by 4 bases, with 9 bases left in between. The CDR3 loop spans 14 amino acids. CDR1 is SGHRS, CDR2 YFSETQ, per germline. CDR3 nucleotides: TGCGCCAGCAGCTTACAGGAGAGTAATGAAAAACTGTTTTTT. This codes for CASSLQESNEKLFF.